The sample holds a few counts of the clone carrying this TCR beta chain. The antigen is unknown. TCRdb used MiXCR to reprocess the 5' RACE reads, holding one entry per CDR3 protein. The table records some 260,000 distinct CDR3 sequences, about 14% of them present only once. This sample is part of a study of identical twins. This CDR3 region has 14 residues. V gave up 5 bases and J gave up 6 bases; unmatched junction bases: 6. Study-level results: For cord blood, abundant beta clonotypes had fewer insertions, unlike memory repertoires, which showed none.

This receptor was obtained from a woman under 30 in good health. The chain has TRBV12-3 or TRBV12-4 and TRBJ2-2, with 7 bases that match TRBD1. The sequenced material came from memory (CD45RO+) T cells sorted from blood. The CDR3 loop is CASSGDSGPGELFF. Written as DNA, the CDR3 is TGTGCCAGCAGTGGGGACAGTGGGCCCGGGGAGCTGTTTTTT.